Described below is a single T cell receptor beta chain sequence and its context. Its antigen remains unknown. Germline loops: CDR1 MNHEY, CDR2 SMNVEV (reference sequence). V lost 5 bases to trimming and J lost 7 bases, with 12 bases between them. The CDR3 consists of 12 residues. The data are from a study of shared clonotypes between healthy human individuals. As for the study in general: For every donor, three CD4 naive, three CD4 memory, two CD8 naive and one CD8 memory plates were used. Study-wide results and limits: Richness estimates generally favored naive over memory subsets. It was the non-shared clonotypes that had lower generation probabilities than clonotypes shared by all four donors.

Naive-designated CD8 cells lacked CD45RO, were positively enriched for CCR7, and omitted terminally differentiated effector memory CD45RA+ cells. Sequencing was performed with immunoSEQ multiplex PCR; in TCRdb, only in-frame clones are kept and a portion is missing. This table has some 2,000,000 clones, about 95% appearing once. This receptor was taken from a man younger than 35 in good health. The material sequenced was naive CD8+ T cells sorted from blood. J is TRBJ2-7 and V is TRBV27; D gene ambiguous. CDR3 DNA sequence: TGTGCCAGCAGTACTGGACCCCAGGAGCAGTACTTC. It codes for CASSTGPQEQYF.